This is a list of T cell receptor beta chains from one sample in a study of T cells in Graves' hyperthyroidism and ophthalmopathy. TCRdb recomputed calls from the multiplex PCR reads with MiXCR, one row per CDR3 protein. The data show 600,000 or so distinct CDR3 sequences, 16% seen once. Material for sequencing was blood. The receptor set was obtained from a woman aged 25-40 years with Graves' hyperthyroidism. Both conserved end residues are trimmed from each CDR3. The order of the fields is V gene, J gene, CDR3 protein.

V: TRBV2
J: TRBJ2-1
CDR3: ASSGGRRNEQF

V: TRBV20-1
J: TRBJ1-4
CDR3: SGWDREGEKLF

V: TRBV11-1
J: TRBJ2-1
CDR3: ASSLRLAGAGEQF

V: TRBV20-1
J: TRBJ2-7
CDR3: SASTGYEQY

V: TRBV12-3/TRBV12-4
J: TRBJ2-7
CDR3: ASSLDLAGREPYEQY

V: TRBV10-3
J: TRBJ1-5
CDR3: AIRGTGTGGSQPQH

V: TRBV28
J: TRBJ2-7
CDR3: ASSLRAPQGEQY

V: TRBV3-1
J: TRBJ1-4
CDR3: ASSPSDRAINEKLF

V: TRBV4-1
J: TRBJ1-3
CDR3: ASTKWDTGKWPGNTIY

V: TRBV12-3/TRBV12-4
J: TRBJ1-1
CDR3: ASSLGTGVVAF

V: TRBV3-1
J: TRBJ2-5
CDR3: ASSEAGGEGTQY

V: TRBV12-3/TRBV12-4
J: TRBJ2-7
CDR3: ASSLVAGVNEQY

V: TRBV7-9
J: TRBJ1-4
CDR3: ASSNPGPRNEKLF